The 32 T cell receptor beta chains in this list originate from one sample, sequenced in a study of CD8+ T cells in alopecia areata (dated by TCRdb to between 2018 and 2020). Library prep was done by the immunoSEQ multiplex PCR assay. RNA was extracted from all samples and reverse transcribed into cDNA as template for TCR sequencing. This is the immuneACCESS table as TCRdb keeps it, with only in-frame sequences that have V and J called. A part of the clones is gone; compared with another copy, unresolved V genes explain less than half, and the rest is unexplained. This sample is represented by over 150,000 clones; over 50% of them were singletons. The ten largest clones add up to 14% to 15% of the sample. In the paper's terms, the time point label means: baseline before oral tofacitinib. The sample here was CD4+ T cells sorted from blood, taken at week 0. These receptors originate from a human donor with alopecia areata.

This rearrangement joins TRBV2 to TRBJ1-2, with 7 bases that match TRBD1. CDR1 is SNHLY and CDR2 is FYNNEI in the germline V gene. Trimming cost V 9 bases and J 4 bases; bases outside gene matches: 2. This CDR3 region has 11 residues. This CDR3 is CARTGSYGYTF. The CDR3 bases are TGTGCCAGGACAGGGTCCTATGGCTACACCTTC.

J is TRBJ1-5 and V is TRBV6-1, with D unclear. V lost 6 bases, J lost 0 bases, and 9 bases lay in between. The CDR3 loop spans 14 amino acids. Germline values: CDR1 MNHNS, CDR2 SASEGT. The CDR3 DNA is TGTGCCAGCAGCCAAGACTATAGCAATCAGCCCCAGCATTTT. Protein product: CASSQDYSNQPQHF.

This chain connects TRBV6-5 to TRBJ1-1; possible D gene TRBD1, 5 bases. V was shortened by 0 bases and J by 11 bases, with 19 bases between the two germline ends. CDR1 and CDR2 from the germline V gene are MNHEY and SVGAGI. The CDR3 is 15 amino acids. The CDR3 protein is CASSYSPQEARNAFF. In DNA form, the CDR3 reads TGTGCCAGCAGTTACTCCCCACAGGAGGCTCGGAACGCTTTCTTT.

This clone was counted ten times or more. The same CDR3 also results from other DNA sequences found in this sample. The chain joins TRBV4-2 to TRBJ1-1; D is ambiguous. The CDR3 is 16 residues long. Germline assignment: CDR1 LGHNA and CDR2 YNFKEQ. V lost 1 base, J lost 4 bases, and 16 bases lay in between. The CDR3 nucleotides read TGTGCCAGCAGCCAAGCACTATGGTCCAGCACCACTGAAGCTTTCTTT. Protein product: CASSQALWSSTTEAFF.

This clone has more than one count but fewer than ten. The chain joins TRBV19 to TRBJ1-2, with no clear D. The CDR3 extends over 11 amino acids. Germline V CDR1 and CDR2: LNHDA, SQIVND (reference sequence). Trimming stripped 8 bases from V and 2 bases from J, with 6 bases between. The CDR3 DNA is TGTGCCAGTGCGGAGAACTATGGCTACACCTTC. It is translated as CASAENYGYTF.

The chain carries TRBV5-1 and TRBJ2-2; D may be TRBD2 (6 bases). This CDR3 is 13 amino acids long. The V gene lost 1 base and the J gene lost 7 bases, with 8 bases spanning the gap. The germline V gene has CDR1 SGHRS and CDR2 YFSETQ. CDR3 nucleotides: TGCGCCAGCAGCTTGAGCGGGCTCGGGGAGCTGTTTTTT. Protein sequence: CASSLSGLGELFF.

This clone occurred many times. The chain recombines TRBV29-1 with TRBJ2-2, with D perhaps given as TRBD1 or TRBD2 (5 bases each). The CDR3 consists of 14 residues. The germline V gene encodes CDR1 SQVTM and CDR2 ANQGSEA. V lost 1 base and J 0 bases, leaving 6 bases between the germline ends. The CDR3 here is CSVEGGANTGELFF. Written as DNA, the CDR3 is TGCAGCGTTGAAGGAGGGGCGAACACCGGGGAGCTGTTTTTT.

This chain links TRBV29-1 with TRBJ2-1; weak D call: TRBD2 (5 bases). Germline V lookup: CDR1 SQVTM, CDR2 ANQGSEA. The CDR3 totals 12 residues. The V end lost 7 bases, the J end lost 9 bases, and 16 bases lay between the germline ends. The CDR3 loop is CSAAARAGEQFF. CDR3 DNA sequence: TGCAGCGCTGCAGCGAGGGCGGGTGAGCAGTTCTTC.

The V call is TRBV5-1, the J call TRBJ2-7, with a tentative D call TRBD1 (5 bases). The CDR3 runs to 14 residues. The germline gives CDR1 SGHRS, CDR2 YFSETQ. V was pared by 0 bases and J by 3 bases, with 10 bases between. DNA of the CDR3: TGCGCCAGCAGCTTGGGACAGTCCTTCTACGAGCAGTACTTC. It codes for CASSLGQSFYEQYF.

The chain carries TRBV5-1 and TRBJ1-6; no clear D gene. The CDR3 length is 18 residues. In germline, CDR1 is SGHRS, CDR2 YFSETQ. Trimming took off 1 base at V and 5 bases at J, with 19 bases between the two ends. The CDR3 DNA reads TGCGCCAGCAGCTTGTCTTCACGGGGAAAGGGTAATAATTCACCCCTCCACTTT. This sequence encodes CASSLSSRGKGNNSPLHF.

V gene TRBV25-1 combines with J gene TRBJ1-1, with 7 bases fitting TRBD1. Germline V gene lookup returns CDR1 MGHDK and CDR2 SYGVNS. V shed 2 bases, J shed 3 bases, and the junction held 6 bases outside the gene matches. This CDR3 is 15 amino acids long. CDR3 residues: CASSEGRDSDTEAFF. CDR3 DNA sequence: TGTGCCAGCAGTGAAGGCCGGGACAGTGACACTGAAGCTTTCTTT.

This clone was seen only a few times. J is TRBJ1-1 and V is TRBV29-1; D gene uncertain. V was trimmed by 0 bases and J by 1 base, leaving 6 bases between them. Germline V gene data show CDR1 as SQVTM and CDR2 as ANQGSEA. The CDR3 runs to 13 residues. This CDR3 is CSVEEWGNTEAFF. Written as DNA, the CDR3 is TGCAGCGTTGAAGAATGGGGGAACACTGAAGCTTTCTTT.

CDR3 nucleotide sequence: TGTGCCAGCAGCCTAACAACAGGGCCCACAGATACGCAGTATTTT. Its protein is CASSLTTGPTDTQYF. The chain recombines TRBV14 with TRBJ2-3; the D gene is possibly TRBD1 (6 bases). The germline V gene encodes CDR1 SGHDN and CDR2 FVKESK. V lost 4 bases to trimming and J lost 2 bases, with 13 bases between them. The CDR3 runs 15 residues. Variable domain in full (rest from reference TRBV14 and TRBJ2-3): EAGVTQFPSHSVIEKGQTVTLRCDPISGHDNLYWYRRVMGKEIKFLLHFVKESKQDESGMPNNRFLAERTGGTYSTLKVQPAELEDSGVYFCASSLTTGPTDTQYFGPGTRLTVL.

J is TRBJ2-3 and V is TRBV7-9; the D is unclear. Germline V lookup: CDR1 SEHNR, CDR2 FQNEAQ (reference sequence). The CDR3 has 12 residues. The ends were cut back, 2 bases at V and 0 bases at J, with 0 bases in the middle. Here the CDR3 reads CASSLSTDTQYF. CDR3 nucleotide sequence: TGTGCCAGCAGCTTAAGCACAGATACGCAGTATTTT. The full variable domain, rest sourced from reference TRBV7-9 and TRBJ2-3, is DTGVSQNPRHKITKRGQNVTFRCDPISEHNRLYWYRQTLGQGPEFLTYFQNEAQLEKSRLLSDRFSAERPKGSFSTLEIQRTEQGDSAMYLCASSLSTDTQYFGPGTRLTVL.

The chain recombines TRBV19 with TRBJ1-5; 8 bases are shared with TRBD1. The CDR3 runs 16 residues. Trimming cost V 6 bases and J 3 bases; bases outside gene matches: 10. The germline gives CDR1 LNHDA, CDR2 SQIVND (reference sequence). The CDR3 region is CASRLTGGRNNQPQHF. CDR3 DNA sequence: TGTGCCAGTAGACTCACAGGGGGACGGAACAATCAGCCCCAGCATTTT.

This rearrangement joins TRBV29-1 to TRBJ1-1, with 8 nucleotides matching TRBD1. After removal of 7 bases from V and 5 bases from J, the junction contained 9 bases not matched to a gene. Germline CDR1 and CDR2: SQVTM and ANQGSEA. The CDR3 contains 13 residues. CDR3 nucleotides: TGCAGCGGCGGGGACAGGCGGAGGACTGAAGCTTTCTTT. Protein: CSGGDRRRTEAFF. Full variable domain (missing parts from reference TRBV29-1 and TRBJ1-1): SAVISQKPSRDICQRGTSLTIQCQVDSQVTMMFWYRQQPGQSLTLIATANQGSEATYESGFVIDKFPISRPNLTFSTLTVSNMSPEDSSIYLCSGGDRRRTEAFFGQGTRLTVV.

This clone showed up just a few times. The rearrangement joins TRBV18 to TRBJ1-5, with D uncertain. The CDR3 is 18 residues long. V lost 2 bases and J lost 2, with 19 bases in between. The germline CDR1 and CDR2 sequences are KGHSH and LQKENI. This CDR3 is CASSPNTGWWMGNQPQHF. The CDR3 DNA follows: TGTGCCAGCTCACCAAATACTGGGTGGTGGATGGGCAATCAGCCCCAGCATTTT.

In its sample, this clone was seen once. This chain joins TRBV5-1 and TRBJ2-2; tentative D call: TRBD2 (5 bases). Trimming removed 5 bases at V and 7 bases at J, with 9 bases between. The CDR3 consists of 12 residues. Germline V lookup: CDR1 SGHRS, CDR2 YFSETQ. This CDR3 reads CASRRSGGELFF. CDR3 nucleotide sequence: TGCGCCAGCAGGAGGAGCGGCGGGGAGCTGTTTTTT.

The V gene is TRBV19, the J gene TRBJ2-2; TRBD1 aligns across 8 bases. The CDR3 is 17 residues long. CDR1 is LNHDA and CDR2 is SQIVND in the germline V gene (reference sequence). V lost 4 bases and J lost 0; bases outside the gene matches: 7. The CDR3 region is CASSSRGRGSNTGELFF. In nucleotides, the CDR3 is TGTGCCAGTAGTAGCAGGGGGCGCGGGTCGAACACCGGGGAGCTGTTTTTT.

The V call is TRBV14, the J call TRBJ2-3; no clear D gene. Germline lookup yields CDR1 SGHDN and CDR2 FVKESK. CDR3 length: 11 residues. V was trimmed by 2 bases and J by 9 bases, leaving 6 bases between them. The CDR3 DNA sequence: TGTGCCAGCAGCCAATTTGAAACGCAGTATTTT. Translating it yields CASSQFETQYF.

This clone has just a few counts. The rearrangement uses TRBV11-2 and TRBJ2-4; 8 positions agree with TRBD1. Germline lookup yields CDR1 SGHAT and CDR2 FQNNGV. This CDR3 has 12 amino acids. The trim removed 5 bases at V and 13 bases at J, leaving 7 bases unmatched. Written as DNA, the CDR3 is TGTGCCAGCAGCGGTCGACAGGGGAGCCAGTACTTC. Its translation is CASSGRQGSQYF. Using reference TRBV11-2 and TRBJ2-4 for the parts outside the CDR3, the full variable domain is EAGVAQSPRYKIIEKRQSVAFWCNPISGHATLYWYQQILGQGPKLLIQFQNNGVVDDSQLPKDRFSAERLKGVDSTLKIQPAKLEDSAVYLCASSGRQGSQYFGAGTRLSVL.

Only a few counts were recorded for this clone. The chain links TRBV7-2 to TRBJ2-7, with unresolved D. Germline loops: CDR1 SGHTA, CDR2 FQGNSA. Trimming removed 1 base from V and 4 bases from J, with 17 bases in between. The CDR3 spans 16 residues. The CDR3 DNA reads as TGTGCCAGCAGCTTAGGCGGTGGGGAATTCTATTACGAGCAGTACTTC. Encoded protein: CASSLGGGEFYYEQYF.

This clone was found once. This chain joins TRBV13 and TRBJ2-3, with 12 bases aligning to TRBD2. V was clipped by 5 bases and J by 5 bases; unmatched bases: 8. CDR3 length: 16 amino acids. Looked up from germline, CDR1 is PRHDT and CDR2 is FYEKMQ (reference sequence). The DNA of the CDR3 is TGTGCCAGCAGCGCCCGACTAGCGGGGGCCGAAGATACGCAGTATTTT. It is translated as CASSARLAGAEDTQYF.

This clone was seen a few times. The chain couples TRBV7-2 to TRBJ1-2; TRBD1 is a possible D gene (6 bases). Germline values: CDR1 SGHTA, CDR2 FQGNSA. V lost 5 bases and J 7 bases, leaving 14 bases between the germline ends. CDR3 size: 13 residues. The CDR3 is CASSPSQGSGYTF. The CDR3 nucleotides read TGTGCCAGCAGCCCTAGTCAGGGGAGTGGCTACACCTTC.

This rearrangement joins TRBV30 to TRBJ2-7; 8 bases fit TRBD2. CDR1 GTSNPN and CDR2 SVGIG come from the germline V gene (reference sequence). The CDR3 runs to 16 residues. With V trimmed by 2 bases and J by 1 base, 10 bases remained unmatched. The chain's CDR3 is CAWSPHRSGASYEQYF. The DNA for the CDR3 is TGTGCCTGGAGTCCCCACCGTAGCGGGGCGTCCTACGAGCAGTACTTC. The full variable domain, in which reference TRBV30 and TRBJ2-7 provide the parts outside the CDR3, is SQTIHQWPATLVQPVGSPLSLECTVEGTSNPNLYWYRQAAGRGLQLLFYSVGIGQISSEVPQNLSASRPQDRQFILSSKKLLLSDSGFYLCAWSPHRSGASYEQYFGPGTRLTVT.

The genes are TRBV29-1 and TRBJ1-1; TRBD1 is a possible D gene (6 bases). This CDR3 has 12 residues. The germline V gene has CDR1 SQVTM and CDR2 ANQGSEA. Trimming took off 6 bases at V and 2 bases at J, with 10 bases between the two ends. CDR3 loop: CSVYRDNTEAFF. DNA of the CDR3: TGCAGCGTGTACAGGGATAACACTGAAGCTTTCTTT.

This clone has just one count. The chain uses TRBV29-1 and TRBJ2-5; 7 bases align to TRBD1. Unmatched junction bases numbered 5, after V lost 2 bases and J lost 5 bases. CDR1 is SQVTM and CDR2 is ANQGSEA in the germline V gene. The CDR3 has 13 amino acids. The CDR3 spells CSVETGEWETQYF. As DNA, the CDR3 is TGCAGCGTTGAAACAGGGGAGTGGGAGACCCAGTACTTC.

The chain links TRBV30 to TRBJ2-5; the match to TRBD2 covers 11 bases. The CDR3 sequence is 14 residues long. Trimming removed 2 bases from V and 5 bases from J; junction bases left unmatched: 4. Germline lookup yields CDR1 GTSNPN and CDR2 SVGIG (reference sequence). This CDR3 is CAWSTSGGRETQYF. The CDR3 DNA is TGTGCCTGGAGTACTAGCGGGGGTCGGGAGACCCAGTACTTC.

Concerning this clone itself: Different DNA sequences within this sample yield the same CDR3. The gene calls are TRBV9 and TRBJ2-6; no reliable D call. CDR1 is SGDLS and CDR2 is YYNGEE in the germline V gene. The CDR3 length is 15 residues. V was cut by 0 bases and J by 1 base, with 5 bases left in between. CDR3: CASSVGGSGANVLTF. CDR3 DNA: TGTGCCAGCAGCGTAGGTGGATCTGGGGCCAACGTCCTGACTTTC. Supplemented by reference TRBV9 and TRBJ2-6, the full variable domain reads DSGVTQTPKHLITATGQRVTLRCSPRSGDLSVYWYQQSLDQGLQFLIQYYNGEERAKGNILERFSAQQFPDLHSELNLSSLELGDSALYFCASSVGGSGANVLTFGAGSRLTVL.

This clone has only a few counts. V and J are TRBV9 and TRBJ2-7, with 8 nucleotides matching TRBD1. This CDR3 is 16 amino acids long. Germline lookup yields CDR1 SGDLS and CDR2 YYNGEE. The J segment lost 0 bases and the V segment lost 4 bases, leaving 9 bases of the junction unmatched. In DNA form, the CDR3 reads TGTGCCAGCAGCCCAAGGACAGGGCCCAGCTCCTACGAGCAGTACTTC. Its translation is CASSPRTGPSSYEQYF.

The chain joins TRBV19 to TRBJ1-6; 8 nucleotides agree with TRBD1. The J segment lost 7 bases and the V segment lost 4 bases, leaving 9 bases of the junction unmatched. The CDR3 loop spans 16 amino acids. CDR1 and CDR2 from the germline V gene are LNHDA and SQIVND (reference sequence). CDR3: CASSTPDRAWNSPLHF. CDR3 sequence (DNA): TGTGCCAGTAGTACCCCGGACAGGGCTTGGAATTCACCCCTCCACTTT.

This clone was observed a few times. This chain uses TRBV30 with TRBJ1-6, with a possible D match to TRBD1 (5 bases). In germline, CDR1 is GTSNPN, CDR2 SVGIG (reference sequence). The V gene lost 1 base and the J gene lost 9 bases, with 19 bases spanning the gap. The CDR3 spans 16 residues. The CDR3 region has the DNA TGTGCCTGGAGTGGGCGGAGGTACTCGGGACCTTCACCCCTCCACTTT. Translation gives CAWSGRRYSGPSPLHF.